The following is a T cell receptor (beta chain) sequence with its context. This sample was taken from a study of blood T cell repertoires in COVID-19. Germline values: CDR1 SGDLS, CDR2 YYNGEE. With 3 bases clipped from V and 3 bases from J, the junction kept 11 bases outside the gene matches. This CDR3 is 16 amino acids long. Source study methods: It was from reference gene primer amplification that nucleated cell counts were estimated. Sequencing used immunoSEQ multiplex PCR; TCRdb keeps in-frame clones, though not all of them. That table gives V, J and clone size, and the DNA gave D and trimming. The sample has some 260,000 clones, about 73% seen once.

The sequence was collected from a woman aged 80 or older with acute or convalescent COVID-19. The sequenced material came from peripheral blood. The rearrangement joins TRBV9 to TRBJ2-7; 8 bases are a match to TRBD1. The CDR3 sequence is CASSALPGTGDYEQYF. CDR3 sequence (DNA): TGTGCCAGCAGCGCATTGCCCGGGACAGGTGACTACGAGCAGTACTTC.